The 18 T cell receptor beta chains presented below share a single source sample, sequenced in a study of beta chain features in type 1 diabetes. General study points: Moderately but significantly shorter TCRB CDR3s were found in Type 1 diabetes patients in all four CD4+ subsets.

Their antigen targets remain unknown. TCRB transcripts that were expressed got sequenced, as all of the isolated RNA had been reverse transcribed. Some clones are missing from TCRdb's copy, which holds only in-frame ones; the method was immunoSEQ multiplex PCR. The profile shows some 330,000 clones, 10% to 15% of them singletons. Sequences were obtained from naive CD4+ T cells from blood. Receptor source: a woman under 30 with type 1 diabetes.

The genes are TRBV15 and TRBJ1-1, with TRBD1 identical over 10 bases. Germline values: CDR1 LNHNV, CDR2 YYDKDF (reference sequence). V was pared by 1 base and J by 3 bases, with 5 bases of the junction left unmatched. This CDR3 is built from 16 residues. The CDR3 DNA reads TGTGCCACCAGCAGAGGTCTAGGACAGGGGGACACTGAAGCTTTCTTT. It encodes CATSRGLGQGDTEAFF.

V usage is TRBV9 and J usage is TRBJ2-2; D possibly corresponds to TRBD1 (6 bases). Germline-derived CDR1 and CDR2 are SGDLS and YYNGEE. The CDR3 contains 17 residues. The V end lost 7 bases, the J end lost 2 bases, and 21 bases lay between the germline ends. The CDR3 protein is CASGGFPGTKNTGELFF. Written as DNA, the CDR3 is TGTGCCAGCGGGGGATTTCCCGGGACAAAAAACACCGGGGAGCTGTTTTTT.

The chain employs TRBV4-3 and TRBJ1-5; tentative D call: TRBD1 (6 bases). V lost 0 bases to trimming and J lost 3 bases, with 12 bases between them. The CDR3 length is 16 residues. Looked up from germline, CDR1 is LGHNA and CDR2 is YSLEER. The CDR3 protein is CASSQDRGGHNQPQHF. The CDR3, as DNA: TGCGCCAGCAGCCAAGATAGGGGGGGGCACAATCAGCCCCAGCATTTT.

V usage is TRBV5-6 and J usage is TRBJ2-2; tentatively, D is TRBD1 (6 bases). CDR3 length: 15 residues. Between the trimmed V and J ends, which lost 5 bases and 4 bases, there was a span of 15 bases. Germline loops: CDR1 SGHDT, CDR2 YYEEEE. The CDR3 region is CASRGHYKGTGELFF. CDR3 coding DNA: TGTGCCAGCAGGGGACATTATAAGGGCACCGGGGAGCTGTTTTTT.

The CDR3 nucleotides read TGTGCCAGCAGTTCCCCGTATGGCTACACCTTC. This sequence encodes CASSSPYGYTF. The chain has TRBV28 and TRBJ1-2; no definite D call. The CDR3 contains 11 residues. Trimming took off 4 bases at V and 5 bases at J, with 5 bases between the two ends. The germline V gene has CDR1 MDHEN and CDR2 SYDVKM.

The table lists this clone with a count of one. The chain carries TRBV6-1 and TRBJ2-1; tentative D call: TRBD2 (5 bases). CDR1 MNHNS and CDR2 SASEGT come from the germline V gene. There are 11 residues in the CDR3. The V end lost 9 bases, the J end lost 8 bases, and 11 bases lay between the germline ends. This CDR3 is CASSVVDEQFF. The CDR3 DNA is TGTGCCAGTAGCGTGGTCGATGAGCAGTTCTTC.

The V gene is TRBV5-5, the J gene TRBJ2-7; 8 bases line up with TRBD1. With V trimmed by 5 bases and J by 4 bases, 5 bases remained unmatched. CDR1 is SGHKS and CDR2 is YYEKEE in the germline V gene (reference sequence). The CDR3 loop spans 13 amino acids. Here the CDR3 DNA reads TGTGCCAGCAGAAGGGACAGGCCGTACGAGCAGTACTTC. As protein: CASRRDRPYEQYF.

V gene TRBV25-1 combines with J gene TRBJ1-1, with 9 bases aligning to TRBD1. CDR1 MGHDK and CDR2 SYGVNS come from the germline V gene. J was trimmed by 6 bases and V by 2 bases; bases with no gene match: 7. This CDR3 region has 15 residues. The CDR3 protein is CASSEPPGQGAEAFF. The CDR3 nucleotides read TGTGCCAGCAGTGAACCTCCGGGACAGGGCGCTGAAGCTTTCTTT.

There are a few counts of this clone. The V and J genes are TRBV7-9 and TRBJ1-1; unclear D gene. V was clipped by 1 base and J by 4 bases, with 22 bases between them. Germline lookup yields CDR1 SEHNR and CDR2 FQNEAQ (reference sequence). The CDR3 is 18 amino acids. The CDR3, as DNA: TGTGCCAGCAGCTTAGTAATTAACCCCCGAAGCACGGGCACTGAAGCTTTCTTT. It specifies CASSLVINPRSTGTEAFF.

The CDR3 reads CASSLGQDTYEQYF. The CDR3 nucleotides are TGCGCCAGCAGCTTGGGACAGGACACCTACGAGCAGTACTTC. This sequence joins TRBV5-1 and TRBJ2-7, with TRBD1 as a possible D gene (6 bases). The V end lost 0 bases, the J end lost 2 bases, and 9 bases lay between the germline ends. CDR1 and CDR2 (germline): SGHRS, YFSETQ. The CDR3 totals 14 residues.

This clone was counted between two and nine times. The chain employs TRBV5-4 and TRBJ2-7; D is uncertain. The CDR3 runs 12 residues. CDR1 is SGHNT and CDR2 is YYREEE in the germline V gene (reference sequence). Trimming took off 4 bases at V and 7 bases at J, with 12 bases between the two ends. The CDR3 protein is CASSRVKEEQYF. DNA of the CDR3: TGTGCCAGCAGCCGGGTAAAGGAAGAGCAGTACTTC.

Points on this clone: This CDR3 is also generated by other DNA sequences in the sample. The J gene is TRBJ2-3, the V gene TRBV4-1; D remains ambiguous. Germline V gene sequence: CDR1 MGHRA, CDR2 YSYEKL. V lost 1 base and J 1 base, leaving 6 bases between the germline ends. This CDR3 is built from 14 residues. CDR3 coding DNA: TGCGCCAGCAGCCAAGTAGCTGGCACAGATACGCAGTATTTT. It is translated as CASSQVAGTDTQYF.

Points on this clone: The sample holds other DNA sequences that translate to the same CDR3. This chain links TRBV25-1 with TRBJ2-1, with 9 bases identical to TRBD2. V lost 1 base to trimming and J lost 3 bases; unmatched junction nucleotides: 1. The CDR3 extends over 15 amino acids. Germline V CDR1 and CDR2: MGHDK, SYGVNS. The CDR3 here is CASSELTSGYNEQFF. CDR3 sequence (DNA): TGTGCCAGCAGTGAATTGACTAGCGGCTACAATGAGCAGTTCTTC.

The CDR3 reads CASSRYRGRTDTQYF. In DNA form, the CDR3 reads TGTGCCAGCAGCCGGTACAGGGGGCGCACAGATACGCAGTATTTT. The chain employs TRBV14 and TRBJ2-3; 9 bases agree with TRBD1. The CDR3 contains 15 residues. V was pared by 4 bases and J by 1 base, with 3 bases of the junction left unmatched. Germline values: CDR1 SGHDN, CDR2 FVKESK. Full variable domain (rest looked up from reference TRBV14 and TRBJ2-3): EAGVTQFPSHSVIEKGQTVTLRCDPISGHDNLYWYRRVMGKEIKFLLHFVKESKQDESGMPNNRFLAERTGGTYSTLKVQPAELEDSGVYFCASSRYRGRTDTQYFGPGTRLTVL.

This clone was seen more than once but under ten times. The chain has TRBV5-6 and TRBJ1-2; D gene ambiguous. This CDR3 is built from 13 residues. V lost 0 bases to trimming and J lost 6 bases, with 9 bases between them. Germline values: CDR1 SGHDT, CDR2 YYEEEE. The CDR3 sequence: CASSLALADGYTF. DNA for the CDR3: TGTGCCAGCAGCTTGGCTCTGGCGGATGGCTACACCTTC.

This clone was detected a few times. The V gene is TRBV4-1, the J gene TRBJ2-1; 11 positions agree with TRBD2. With V trimmed by 2 bases and J by 4 bases, 16 bases remained unmatched. This CDR3 is built from 20 residues. CDR1 MGHRA and CDR2 YSYEKL come from the germline V gene. CDR3 nucleotide sequence: TGCGCCAGCAGCCAATTTGGTCGTGGCGGTAGCGGGAGGGCTTACAATGAGCAGTTCTTC. This encodes CASSQFGRGGSGRAYNEQFF.

The gene calls are TRBV7-9 and TRBJ1-2; D is unclear. The CDR3 spans 15 residues. V lost 3 bases and J 2 bases, leaving 13 bases between the germline ends. Germline CDR1 reads SEHNR; CDR2 reads FQNEAQ (reference sequence). DNA of the CDR3: TGTGCCAGCAGCTTGGAAAGACTGGAGAACTATGGCTACACCTTC. It encodes CASSLERLENYGYTF.

This clone was recorded a few times. The CDR3 spells CASSPLENTGELFF. As DNA, the CDR3 is TGTGCCAGCTCACCGCTAGAGAACACCGGGGAGCTGTTTTTT. This sequence joins TRBV18 and TRBJ2-2; D gene uncertain. CDR1 KGHSH and CDR2 LQKENI come from the germline V gene. This CDR3 is built from 14 residues. Deletions cut 3 bases from V and 1 base from J, with 6 bases between.